These 11 T cell receptor beta chains came from one sample sequenced in a study of PD-L1 blockade in urothelial cancer. The protocol was immunoSEQ multiplex PCR, while the TCRdb copy is restricted to in-frame clones and leaves out a portion. Here the sample spans some 40,000 clones, roughly four fifths being singletons. The sample was PBMCs, taken around atezolizumab (anti-PD-L1) treatment. The receptors were gathered from a man between 60 and 75 years old with urothelial cancer.

This clone was counted only a few times. This rearrangement joins TRBV5-3 to TRBJ1-6; D is ambiguous. TRBV5-3 is an ORF; its function is uncertain. V was pared by 0 bases and J by 0 bases, with 7 bases between. The CDR3 runs 16 residues. The CDR3 DNA follows: TGTGCCAGAAGCTTGGTAGAATCCTCCTATAATTCACCCCTCCACTTT. Protein sequence: CARSLVESSYNSPLHF.

This clone was seen more than once but under ten times. The gene calls are TRBV19 and TRBJ2-1; possibly TRBD1 for D (5 bases). The CDR3 totals 13 residues. The germline V gene has CDR1 LNHDA and CDR2 SQIVND (reference sequence). V was clipped by 4 bases and J by 4 bases, with 8 bases between them. In DNA, the CDR3 is TGTGCCAGTAGTACAGACAGTTACAATGAGCAGTTCTTC. Protein: CASSTDSYNEQFF.

This sequence joins TRBV6-5 and TRBJ2-2; D is perhaps TRBD1 (6 bases). The CDR3 has 15 residues. The V gene lost 7 bases and the J gene lost 5 bases, with 17 bases spanning the gap. Germline CDR1 and CDR2: MNHEY and SVGAGI. The CDR3 region has the DNA TGTGCCAGCACCCGAGACAGGACGAGAACCGGGGAGCTGTTTTTT. Residues: CASTRDRTRTGELFF.

By frequency in the sample, this clone is medium-sized (0.01 to 0.1%). The gene calls are TRBV30 and TRBJ2-3; 9 bases are a match to TRBD1. This CDR3 has 14 amino acids. CDR1 and CDR2 (germline): GTSNPN, SVGIG (reference sequence). V was clipped by 4 bases and J by 1 base; unmatched bases: 3. As DNA, the CDR3 is TGTGCCTGGAACGGGGACAGGGGCACAGATACGCAGTATTTT. This encodes CAWNGDRGTDTQYF.

This chain links TRBV4-2 with TRBJ1-4, with TRBD1 identical over 7 bases. There are 16 residues in the CDR3. With V trimmed by 0 bases and J by 8 bases, 9 bases remained unmatched. Germline values: CDR1 LGHNA, CDR2 YNFKEQ. CDR3 region: CASSQDFHSQGEKLFF. CDR3 DNA: TGTGCCAGCAGCCAAGATTTCCACTCACAGGGGGAAAAACTGTTTTTT.

This clone appeared a single time. The chain uses TRBV5-1 and TRBJ2-7; 9 bases are shared with TRBD1. V lost 1 base, J lost 1 base, and 9 bases stayed unmatched. This CDR3 region has 17 residues. CDR1 is SGHRS, CDR2 YFSETQ, per germline. The DNA for the CDR3 is TGCGCCAGCAGCTTGTCCCCCTCACAGGGGGCATCCTACGAGCAGTACTTC. It codes for CASSLSPSQGASYEQYF.

The chain combines TRBV4-1 with TRBJ2-5, with a possible D match to TRBD1 (5 bases). The CDR3 is 14 amino acids. Germline V gene sequence: CDR1 MGHRA, CDR2 YSYEKL. V shed 3 bases and J shed 3 bases, with 11 bases lying between them. The CDR3 here is CASSQALREETQYF. For the CDR3, the DNA is TGCGCCAGCAGCCAGGCCCTCAGGGAAGAGACCCAGTACTTC.

The V call is TRBV6-1, the J call TRBJ1-5; D gene uncertain. Trimming removed 3 bases from V and 0 bases from J, with 15 bases in between. This CDR3 comprises 17 residues. The germline V gene has CDR1 MNHNS and CDR2 SASEGT. The CDR3 region is CASSEAMGSYSNQPQHF. The CDR3 coding sequence is TGTGCCAGCAGTGAGGCAATGGGCAGCTATAGCAATCAGCCCCAGCATTTT.

The rearrangement links TRBV6-6 to TRBJ2-7; no definite D call. V lost 6 bases and J 0 bases, leaving 12 bases between the germline ends. Germline assignment: CDR1 MNHNY and CDR2 SVGAGI (reference sequence). The CDR3 covers 14 residues. The CDR3 is CASRMQLTSYEQYF. As DNA, the CDR3 is TGTGCCAGCAGAATGCAGTTAACCTCCTACGAGCAGTACTTC.

This clone was seen just once. V and J are TRBV25-1 and TRBJ2-3, with D maybe TRBD2 (6 bases). CDR1 and CDR2 from the germline V gene are MGHDK and SYGVNS. Deletions cut 6 bases from V and 0 bases from J, with 10 bases between. The CDR3 loop spans 14 amino acids. The CDR3 spells CASSFSGSTDTQYF. CDR3 sequence (DNA): TGTGCCAGCAGCTTTAGCGGAAGCACAGATACGCAGTATTTT.

This chain links TRBV6-1 with TRBJ2-1; perhaps TRBD1 as D (6 bases). The germline V gene has CDR1 MNHNS and CDR2 SASEGT. V dropped 6 bases and J dropped 9 bases, with 18 bases sitting between them. This CDR3 has 14 amino acids. CDR3 sequence: CASSLTDRRGEQFF. CDR3 nucleotides: TGTGCCAGCAGCCTCACTGACAGGCGAGGTGAGCAGTTCTTC.